Presented here are 18 T cell receptor beta chains from one specimen sequenced in a study of cytomegalovirus exposure and HLA in healthy donors. PCR used 60 Vbeta primers and 13 Jbeta primers. Only in-frame clones appear in the TCRdb table, and some are missing; sequencing was by immunoSEQ multiplex PCR. The table has under 200,000 clones, 60% to 80% seen once. Sequenced material: PBMCs. These receptors all come from a man in his 60s in good health and CMV-seronegative.

The chain's CDR3 is CASIQPGLRYGYTF. The CDR3, as DNA: TGTGCCAGCATCCAGCCCGGGTTACGGTATGGCTACACCTTC. The rearrangement uses TRBV28 and TRBJ1-2; D remains ambiguous. Germline V lookup: CDR1 MDHEN, CDR2 SYDVKM. This CDR3 contains 14 residues. V was trimmed by 7 bases and J by 5 bases, leaving 17 bases between them.

The J gene is TRBJ1-5, the V gene TRBV2; tentative D call: TRBD1 (6 bases). The CDR3 has 16 amino acids. CDR1 SNHLY and CDR2 FYNNEI come from the germline V gene. Trimming shortened V by 4 bases and J by 6 bases, and 19 bases separated the two germline ends. The CDR3 loop reads CASSGPPTGMSQPQHF. The DNA of the CDR3 is TGTGCCAGCAGTGGGCCTCCCACAGGGATGAGTCAGCCCCAGCATTTT.

The V gene is TRBV27, the J gene TRBJ1-1; no reliable D call. The CDR3 extends over 17 amino acids. Trimming shortened V by 7 bases and J by 6 bases, and 27 bases separated the two germline ends. Germline-derived CDR1 and CDR2 are MNHEY and SMNVEV (reference sequence). In DNA, the CDR3 is TGTGCCAGCAAAAGTCGGGCAGGTGAAGGATTGCGGGCTGAAGCTTTCTTT. This sequence encodes CASKSRAGEGLRAEAFF.

There are a few counts of this clone. The rearrangement uses TRBV5-8 and TRBJ2-1; 13 bases match TRBD2. Germline-derived CDR1 and CDR2 are SGHTS and YDEGEE. V gave up 5 bases and J gave up 3 bases; unmatched junction bases: 5. The CDR3 contains 16 residues. CDR3 sequence: CASRRLAGGVYNEQFF. The CDR3 coding sequence is TGTGCCAGCAGGCGACTAGCGGGAGGTGTCTACAATGAGCAGTTCTTC.

This chain uses TRBV9 with TRBJ2-5; D is possibly TRBD2 (7 bases). The CDR3 consists of 15 residues. The germline V gene encodes CDR1 SGDLS and CDR2 YYNGEE. V lost 0 bases and J 8 bases, leaving 17 bases between the germline ends. The CDR3 here is CASSVGEGERSTQYF. CDR3 bases: TGTGCCAGCAGCGTAGGGGAGGGGGAACGGAGTACCCAGTACTTC.

This clone was seen once. Other DNA sequences in this specimen translate into the identical CDR3. The J gene is TRBJ1-1, the V gene TRBV6-5, with D unresolved. V was clipped by 4 bases and J by 7 bases, with 22 bases between them. The germline gives CDR1 MNHEY, CDR2 SVGAGI. The CDR3 spans 16 residues. In nucleotides, the CDR3 is TGTGCCAGCAGTTCTGTCCAGGCTCGGCCACTTAGTGAAGCTTTCTTT. Amino acid sequence: CASSSVQARPLSEAFF.

CDR3 bases: TGTGCCAGCAGTGAAGCGAGATCAGGGGTGTACGAGCAGTACTTC. The encoded protein is CASSEARSGVYEQYF. The chain has TRBV6-1 and TRBJ2-7; weak D call: TRBD1 (6 bases). Germline CDR1 is MNHNS and CDR2 is SASEGT. V was pared by 0 bases and J by 4 bases, with 13 bases between. The CDR3 has 15 residues.

This clone was recorded a few times. CDR3 nucleotide sequence: TGTGCCACCAGCAGAGATCTGGCAGGGGCAGGCTATGGCTACACCTTC. Its protein product is CATSRDLAGAGYGYTF. V is TRBV15 and J is TRBJ1-2, with D perhaps matching TRBD1 (6 bases). The CDR3 is 16 amino acids. The V and J ends lost 0 bases and 4 bases respectively, with 15 bases between them. Germline assignment: CDR1 LNHNV and CDR2 YYDKDF (reference sequence).

The sample holds one count of this clone. This chain uses TRBV19 with TRBJ2-3; perhaps TRBD2 as D (7 bases). Germline V gives CDR1 LNHDA, CDR2 SQIVND (reference sequence). CDR3 length: 16 amino acids. The V end was cut by 5 bases, the J end by 6 bases, with 21 bases between. As DNA, the CDR3 is TGTGCCAGTAGTCTAAGGGGGGGGAGTGTGCCCGATACGCAGTATTTT. Translation gives CASSLRGGSVPDTQYF.

This chain connects TRBV18 to TRBJ1-1; weak D call: TRBD1 (6 bases). The CDR3 is 16 amino acids. Germline values: CDR1 KGHSH, CDR2 LQKENI. V dropped 2 bases and J dropped 3 bases, with 16 bases sitting between them. The CDR3 DNA is TGTGCCAGCTCACCAAACATCGCGGGGGCGGACACTGAAGCTTTCTTT. It yields the protein CASSPNIAGADTEAFF.

In this sample, this clone turned up a few times. The chain combines TRBV15 with TRBJ2-5; D gene ambiguous. This CDR3 comprises 15 residues. The V end was cut by 0 bases, the J end by 1 base, with 9 bases between. The germline V gene has CDR1 LNHNV and CDR2 YYDKDF (reference sequence). CDR3 sequence: CATSRDRYSQETQYF. The CDR3 DNA reads as TGTGCCACCAGCAGAGATCGGTACAGCCAAGAGACCCAGTACTTC.

The V and J genes are TRBV5-1 and TRBJ2-5, with 9 positions matching TRBD1. Unmatched junction bases numbered 10, after V lost 4 bases and J lost 3 bases. Germline-derived CDR1 and CDR2 are SGHRS and YFSETQ. The CDR3 covers 16 residues. CDR3 residues: CASSLTGTGQEETQYF. CDR3 coding DNA: TGCGCCAGCAGCCTGACCGGGACAGGGCAAGAAGAGACCCAGTACTTC. Together with reference TRBV5-1 and TRBJ2-5, the CDR3 gives the full variable domain: KAGVTQTPRYLIKTRGQQVTLSCSPISGHRSVSWYQQTPGQGLQFLFEYFSETQRNKGNFPGRFSGRQFSNSRSEMNVSTLELGDSALYLCASSLTGTGQEETQYFGPGTRLLVL.

The chain employs TRBV29-1 and TRBJ2-3, with 7 bases identical to TRBD1. CDR3 length: 14 residues. Germline-derived CDR1 and CDR2 are SQVTM and ANQGSEA. V shed 4 bases, J shed 4 bases, and the junction held 8 bases outside the gene matches. CDR3 bases: TGCAGCGTTGTGAAGGGGGCTGTCCCAGATACGCAGTATTTT. It specifies CSVVKGAVPDTQYF.

The V call is TRBV28, the J call TRBJ2-5; 12 bases are a match to TRBD2. Unmatched junction bases numbered 5, after V lost 4 bases and J lost 5 bases. Germline loops: CDR1 MDHEN, CDR2 SYDVKM. CDR3 length equals 15 residues. The DNA of the CDR3 is TGTGCCAGCAGTTCCCCTAGCGGGAGGGGGGAGACCCAGTACTTC. It codes for CASSSPSGRGETQYF. The full variable domain, completed using reference TRBV28 and TRBJ2-5, is DVKVTQSSRYLVKRTGEKVFLECVQDMDHENMFWYRQDPGLGLRLIYFSYDVKMKEKGDIPEGYSVSREKKERFSLILESASTNQTSMYLCASSSPSGRGETQYFGPGTRLLVL.

The rearrangement joins TRBV28 to TRBJ1-5; 7 nucleotides match TRBD1. Germline values: CDR1 MDHEN, CDR2 SYDVKM. Losses at the gene ends were 3 bases for V and 0 bases for J; bases not matched to a gene: 8. The CDR3 consists of 17 residues. Here the CDR3 reads CASSFRTGTVSNQPQHF. The CDR3 region has the DNA TGTGCCAGCAGTTTTCGTACCGGGACAGTTAGCAATCAGCCCCAGCATTTT.

The chain is built from TRBV7-7 and TRBJ2-2; 7 bases map to TRBD1. Germline CDR1 and CDR2: SSHAT and FNYEAQ (reference sequence). After removal of 5 bases from V and 0 bases from J, the junction contained 6 bases not matched to a gene. The CDR3 consists of 16 residues. The CDR3 nucleotides read TGTGCCAGCAGCGAGGGACAGACCCCGAACACCGGGGAGCTGTTTTTT. This gives the protein CASSEGQTPNTGELFF.

In this sample, this clone turned up once. V and J are TRBV5-1 and TRBJ1-1; possibly TRBD1 for D (6 bases). V was pared by 3 bases and J by 4 bases, with 13 bases between. Germline V gives CDR1 SGHRS, CDR2 YFSETQ. The CDR3 runs 14 residues. The CDR3 sequence: CASSWRGPGTEAFF. The CDR3 nucleotides read TGCGCCAGCAGCTGGCGGGGGCCCGGCACTGAAGCTTTCTTT.

In this sample, this clone turned up once. As DNA, the CDR3 is TGTGCCAGTAGTATAGGCAGGGCGAACACTGAAGCTTTCTTT. It encodes CASSIGRANTEAFF. V and J are TRBV19 and TRBJ1-1; TRBD1 is a possible D gene (5 bases). Germline CDR1 LNHDA, CDR2 SQIVND (reference sequence). V was pared by 1 base and J by 1 base, with 7 bases between. The length of the CDR3 is 14 residues. The whole variable domain, remainder taken from reference TRBV19 and TRBJ1-1, is DGGITQSPKYLFRKEGQNVTLSCEQNLNHDAMYWYRQDPGQGLRLIYYSQIVNDFQKGDIAEGYSVSREKKESFPLTVTSAQKNPTAFYLCASSIGRANTEAFFGQGTRLTVV.